This T cell receptor beta chain was sequenced for a study of shared clonotypes between healthy human individuals. The study's findings and limits: Sharing across four donors was seen in 5% to 5.5% of naive CD4 clonotypes. The generation probabilities recorded for non-shared clonotypes fell below those of clonotypes shared by all four donors. Generally, naive subsets came out with larger estimated richness than memory subsets.

CDR3 length: 15 amino acids. Germline values: CDR1 SGHNT, CDR2 YYREEE (reference sequence). V was cut by 1 base and J by 1 base, with 11 bases left in between. In the case of this clone: Antigen: not known.

In the study's own analysis: Owing to the provision of junction-only sequences devoid of quality scores by immunoSEQ, filtering differed. Assay: immunoSEQ multiplex PCR; the TCRdb copy retains only in-frame clones and omits some. V and J calls and clone size come straight from that table; D and trimming were deduced from the DNA. Altogether roughly 2.2 million clones are present, more than 80% being singletons, with the ten largest covering around 0.4%. The chain carries TRBV5-4 and TRBJ2-5, with TRBD1 as a possible D gene (6 bases). The specimen sequenced was naive CD4+ T cells from PBMCs. Subset reported: CD45RA+ positively selected. This TCR derives from a man aged 18-30 years in good health. Some clones in this sample may be carry-over from other donors' samples. The CDR3 DNA sequence: TGTGCCAGCAGCTTGAGTAGACAGGCCCAAGAGACCCAGTACTTC. It is translated as CASSLSRQAQETQYF.